This T cell receptor beta chain was obtained from a study of blood T cell repertoires in COVID-19. Overall study: In each case, the material was cDNA or gDNA derived from T cells, B-cell-depleted T cells, or PBMCs.

Under the authors' procedure: Amplified reference gene primers provided the basis for estimating nucleated cell counts. The method was immunoSEQ multiplex PCR; TCRdb's version includes in-frame clones alone and lacks a portion of them. Clone size and the V and J calls come from that table; the DNA yielded D and trimming. The data show fewer than 150,000 clones, around 90% seen once. Sequenced sample: peripheral blood. The sequence was collected from a human donor in a cohort sampled during active COVID-19.

The CDR3 protein is CASRLGGGTYEQYF. CDR3 DNA sequence: TGTGCCAGCAGACTCGGCGGCGGGACCTACGAGCAGTACTTC. The chain employs TRBV7-2 and TRBJ2-7; tentative D call: TRBD2 (6 bases). V dropped 6 bases and J dropped 2 bases, with 14 bases sitting between them. In germline, CDR1 is SGHTA, CDR2 FQGNSA. This CDR3 is 14 amino acids long.